One and the same sample provided the 21 T cell receptor beta chains below, sequenced in a study of primary melanoma T cells and metastatic recurrence. Generated by immunoSEQ multiplex PCR, the TCRdb table keeps only in-frame clones and is missing some. The sample contains approximately 3,100 clones, about four fifths of which appear only once. Sample: melanoma tumor tissue. The receptors here all came from a human donor with melanoma.

The chain joins TRBV15 to TRBJ2-7; 7 bases fit TRBD2. J gave up 0 bases and V 0 bases, and 8 bases lay outside the gene matches. The V gene's germline CDR1 is LNHNV and CDR2 YYDKDF (reference sequence). The CDR3 loop spans 17 amino acids. CDR3 protein: CATSRDKGGAGSYEQYF. For the CDR3, the DNA is TGTGCCACCAGCAGAGATAAGGGAGGGGCGGGCTCCTACGAGCAGTACTTC. Variable domain in full (rest from reference TRBV15 and TRBJ2-7): DAMVIQNPRYQVTQFGKPVTLSCSQTLNHNVMYWYQQKSSQAPKLLFHYYDKDFNNEADTPDNFQSRRPNTSFCFLDIRSPGLGDTAMYLCATSRDKGGAGSYEQYFGPGTRLTVT.

V usage is TRBV7-7 and J usage is TRBJ1-2; D remains ambiguous. This CDR3 is built from 16 residues. Germline lookup yields CDR1 SSHAT and CDR2 FNYEAQ (reference sequence). Trimming shortened V by 3 bases and J by 5 bases, and 19 bases separated the two germline ends. The CDR3 sequence is CASSLTFGSIGYGYTF. DNA of the CDR3: TGTGCCAGCAGCTTGACATTTGGATCAATCGGGTATGGCTACACCTTC.

In its sample, this clone was seen a few times. This sequence joins TRBV12-2 and TRBJ2-1. TRBV12-2 is given as a pseudogene. The length of the CDR3 is 14 residues. CDR3 in DNA: TGTGCCATCCCCTGGGGGAGCTCCTACAATGAGCAGTTCTTC. Translated: CAIPWGSSYNEQFF.

The chain joins TRBV6-8 to TRBJ1-2; 7 nucleotides align to TRBD1. The CDR3 sequence is 14 residues long. The V and J ends lost 6 bases and 0 bases, in that order; junction bases with no gene match: 4. Germline CDR1 reads MNHGY; CDR2 reads SAAAGT. The CDR3 protein is CASSRQGPNYGYTF. The DNA of the CDR3 is TGTGCCAGCAGCCGACAGGGCCCTAACTATGGCTACACCTTC.

V gene TRBV5-1 combines with J gene TRBJ2-6; possible D gene TRBD1, 7 bases. Trimming pared 0 bases from V and 2 bases from J, leaving 15 bases between. CDR1 is SGHRS, CDR2 YFSETQ, per germline. This CDR3 has 18 amino acids. CDR3 in amino acids: CASSLGGTDDTGANVLTF. CDR3 sequence (DNA): TGCGCCAGCAGCTTGGGCGGGACAGATGATACTGGGGCCAACGTCCTGACTTTC. The full variable domain, with the rest looked up from reference TRBV5-1 and TRBJ2-6, is KAGVTQTPRYLIKTRGQQVTLSCSPISGHRSVSWYQQTPGQGLQFLFEYFSETQRNKGNFPGRFSGRQFSNSRSEMNVSTLELGDSALYLCASSLGGTDDTGANVLTFGAGSRLTVL.

The chain uses TRBV7-6 and TRBJ2-1, with 9 nucleotides matching TRBD2. The V and J ends lost 3 bases and 3 bases, in that order; junction bases with no gene match: 3. The germline CDR1 and CDR2 sequences are SGHVS and FNYEAQ. CDR3 length: 15 amino acids. The CDR3 here is CASSFAGGYYNEQFF. The CDR3, as DNA: TGTGCCAGCAGCTTCGCGGGGGGGTACTACAATGAGCAGTTCTTC.

The V and J genes are TRBV5-1 and TRBJ2-3; TRBD2 matches at 7 bases. The CDR3 contains 16 residues. The junction had 12 bases not matched to a gene; V was cut back by 0 bases and J by 8 bases. CDR1 SGHRS and CDR2 YFSETQ come from the germline V gene. The CDR3 nucleotides read TGCGCCAGCAGCTTGGCCGGAGCGGGACCTACCAGTACGCAGTATTTT. Its protein is CASSLAGAGPTSTQYF.

This clone is labeled as hyperexpanded. The rearrangement links TRBV11-3 to TRBJ2-3, with D perhaps TRBD2 (6 bases). The CDR3 has 16 residues. V dropped 3 bases and J dropped 4 bases, with 17 bases sitting between them. In germline, CDR1 is SGHNT, CDR2 YENEEA. The CDR3 loop is CASSLLGGKRADTQYF. CDR3 coding DNA: TGTGCCAGCAGCTTGCTAGGCGGGAAAAGGGCAGATACGCAGTATTTT.

CDR3 nucleotides: TGTGCCAGCAGCTTATCGGCCGCGATTAGCACAGATACGCAGTATTTT. Translated, it gives CASSLSAAISTDTQYF. The V gene is TRBV7-7, the J gene TRBJ2-3; D gene uncertain. Trimming stripped 2 bases from V and 0 bases from J, with 12 bases between. The germline V gene has CDR1 SSHAT and CDR2 FNYEAQ (reference sequence). This CDR3 spans 16 amino acids.

The chain combines TRBV19 with TRBJ2-6; D might be TRBD1 (6 bases). CDR1 is LNHDA and CDR2 is SQIVND in the germline V gene (reference sequence). V was trimmed by 2 bases and J by 4 bases, leaving 12 bases between them. The CDR3 is 16 amino acids. The CDR3: CASSITGPPGANVLTF. CDR3 coding DNA: TGTGCCAGTAGTATAACAGGGCCCCCCGGGGCCAACGTCCTGACTTTC. The full variable domain, completed using reference TRBV19 and TRBJ2-6, is DGGITQSPKYLFRKEGQNVTLSCEQNLNHDAMYWYRQDPGQGLRLIYYSQIVNDFQKGDIAEGYSVSREKKESFPLTVTSAQKNPTAFYLCASSITGPPGANVLTFGAGSRLTVL.

The chain carries TRBV11-3 and TRBJ1-4; D call uncertain. CDR3 size: 17 residues. Trimming stripped 3 bases from V and 7 bases from J, with 21 bases between. The V gene's germline CDR1 is SGHNT and CDR2 YENEEA. The DNA for the CDR3 is TGTGCCAGCAGCTTGTTAAGGGCGAGTTTACTTTCTGAAAAACTGTTTTTT. It is translated as CASSLLRASLLSEKLFF.

In this sample, this clone is large. The gene calls are TRBV28 and TRBJ1-3; 7 bases agree with TRBD1. The ends lost 6 bases at V and 0 bases at J; junction bases unmatched: 5. The germline V gene encodes CDR1 MDHEN and CDR2 SYDVKM. The CDR3 length is 15 residues. The CDR3: CASRSRGTSGNTIYF. The CDR3 region has the DNA TGTGCCAGCAGAAGCAGGGGGACCTCTGGAAACACCATATATTTT. Variable domain in full (rest from reference TRBV28 and TRBJ1-3): DVKVTQSSRYLVKRTGEKVFLECVQDMDHENMFWYRQDPGLGLRLIYFSYDVKMKEKGDIPEGYSVSREKKERFSLILESASTNQTSMYLCASRSRGTSGNTIYFGEGSWLTVV.

DNA of the CDR3: TGTGCCAGTAGCTTCTACTCCGGGATGGGCACTGAAGCTTTCTTT. It translates to CASSFYSGMGTEAFF. J is TRBJ1-1 and V is TRBV19, with unresolved D. V lost 6 bases, J lost 4 bases, and 18 bases lay in between. The CDR3 loop spans 15 amino acids. Germline loops: CDR1 LNHDA, CDR2 SQIVND (reference sequence).

This sequence joins TRBV23-1 and TRBJ1-1; maybe TRBD1 (6 bases). TRBV23-1 is annotated as an ORF whose role is uncertain. The CDR3 loop spans 15 amino acids. V was pared by 6 bases and J by 2 bases, with 16 bases between. The CDR3 sequence is CASSPPSGDNTEAFF. The CDR3 DNA reads as TGCGCCAGCAGCCCCCCCTCAGGGGACAACACTGAAGCTTTCTTT.

This clone was observed once. V is TRBV28 and J is TRBJ1-2; D ambiguous. The CDR3 is made up of 12 amino acids. Per the germline V gene, CDR1 is MDHEN and CDR2 is SYDVKM. Deletions cut 3 bases from V and 2 bases from J, with 4 bases between. In nucleotides, the CDR3 is TGTGCCAGCAGTTTGTTGAACTATGGCTACACCTTC. Protein product: CASSLLNYGYTF.

J is TRBJ1-1 and V is TRBV7-8; 7 bases are shared with TRBD1. V was clipped by 2 bases and J by 0 bases; unmatched bases: 6. CDR3 length: 16 residues. Germline CDR1 reads SGHVS; CDR2 reads FQNEAQ. The CDR3 reads CASSLNYGTVNTEAFF. The CDR3 coding sequence is TGTGCCAGCAGCTTAAATTACGGGACAGTGAACACTGAAGCTTTCTTT.

This clone has only one observation. This chain uses TRBV4-1 with TRBJ1-5; possibly TRBD1 for D (5 bases). Germline CDR1 and CDR2: MGHRA and YSYEKL. V gave up 0 bases and J gave up 1 base, with 10 bases separating them. The CDR3 extends over 16 amino acids. The CDR3 sequence: CASSQDRRQSNQPQHF. DNA for the CDR3: TGCGCCAGCAGCCAAGATCGGCGACAGAGCAATCAGCCCCAGCATTTT.

V gene TRBV6-8 combines with J gene TRBJ1-4; D call uncertain. Germline CDR1 reads MNHGY; CDR2 reads SAAAGT. The CDR3 loop spans 12 amino acids. The V end was cut by 6 bases, the J end by 8 bases, with 10 bases between. CDR3 sequence (DNA): TGTGCCAGCAGGCAGTGGGGAGAAAAACTGTTTTTT. It yields the protein CASRQWGEKLFF.

The chain is built from TRBV15 and TRBJ1-4; 7 bases are shared with TRBD1. The J segment lost 7 bases and the V segment lost 4 bases, leaving 6 bases of the junction unmatched. CDR1 LNHNV and CDR2 YYDKDF come from the germline V gene (reference sequence). The CDR3 is 14 residues long. The CDR3 DNA follows: TGTGCCACCAGCACGACAGGGACAATTGAAAAACTGTTTTTT. It translates to CATSTTGTIEKLFF.

The V and J genes are TRBV1 and TRBJ1-2; whether TRBD1, the table's D call, matches the DNA was not checked. TRBV1 is classified as a pseudogene. The CDR3 sequence is 13 residues long. The CDR3, as DNA: TGCGCCAGCAGCCAAGATTACAGGGATGGCTACACCTTC. It codes for CASSQDYRDGYTF.

The count of this clone is one. The rearrangement links TRBV6-8 to TRBJ2-7; no clear D gene. The CDR3 length is 15 residues. With 4 bases removed from V and 0 bases from J, the gap between germline ends came to 13 bases. Per the germline V gene, CDR1 is MNHGY and CDR2 is SAAAGT. CDR3 protein: CASSSYHHLSYEQYF. Written as DNA, the CDR3 is TGTGCCAGCAGTTCTTACCATCACCTCTCCTACGAGCAGTACTTC.